A selection of T cell receptor beta chains follows, all from one sample in a study of cytomegalovirus exposure and HLA in healthy donors. Profiled with immunoSEQ multiplex PCR; TCRdb holds only in-frame clones, not every one. This repertoire includes more than 100,000 clones. The sequencing input was PBMCs. The receptor set was obtained from a woman between 35 and 50 years old in good health and CMV-seronegative. Each CDR3 is given with its conserved first and last residue. The D gene is left open where the match is weak. Rows may omit the clone size; those that give it use once, few, many or a size class.

clone size	D gene	J gene	V gene	CDR3 protein	CDR3 DNA
NA	NA	TRBJ1-4	TRBV6-5	CASSTGGAFKEKLFF	TGTGCCAGCTCCACGGGGGGCGCGTTCAAGGAAAAACTGTTTTTT
NA	NA	TRBJ2-1	TRBV7-9	CASSLVSEYNEQFF	TGTGCCAGCAGCTTAGTTTCCGAGTACAATGAGCAGTTCTTC
NA	NA	TRBJ1-6	TRBV2	CASDQNRDSYNSPLHF	TGTGCCAGCGACCAGAACAGGGACTCCTATAATTCACCCCTCCACTTT
NA	NA	TRBJ1-1	TRBV11-2	CASSLERSVEAFF	TGTGCCAGCAGCTTGGAGCGGAGCGTTGAAGCTTTCTTT
NA	NA	TRBJ1-6	TRBV5-1	CASSGGSSYNSPLHF	TGCGCCAGCAGCGGGGGGAGCTCCTATAATTCACCCCTCCACTTT
NA	NA	TRBJ1-1	TRBV6-1	CASMFDRMNTEAFF	TGTGCCAGCATGTTTGACAGGATGAACACTGAAGCTTTCTTT
NA	NA	TRBJ1-1	TRBV5-1	CASSSTLAPQGNTEAFF	TGCGCCAGCAGCTCTACCCTGGCCCCCCAGGGAAACACTGAAGCTTTCTTT
NA	TRBD1	TRBJ2-7	TRBV6-5	CASCRRQGIYEQYF	TGTGCCAGCTGCCGGAGACAGGGGATTTACGAGCAGTACTTC
NA	NA	TRBJ1-5	TRBV28	CASSQAGRPQHF	TGTGCCAGCAGTCAAGCTGGGAGGCCCCAGCATTTT
NA	TRBD1	TRBJ2-5	TRBV5-1	CASSLVRGRQETQYF	TGCGCCAGCAGCTTGGTTAGGGGGCGACAAGAGACCCAGTACTTC
NA	TRBD1	TRBJ1-1	TRBV5-1	CASSLDRARTEAFF	TGCGCCAGCAGCCTGGACAGGGCTCGAACTGAAGCTTTCTTT
NA	NA	TRBJ1-2	TRBV7-2	CASSLVRKGNYGYTF	TGTGCCAGCAGCTTAGTCAGGAAGGGGAACTATGGCTACACCTTC
NA	NA	TRBJ2-1	TRBV19	CASSPRSHEQFF	TGTGCCAGTAGTCCCAGATCTCATGAGCAGTTCTTC
NA	NA	TRBJ2-7	TRBV5-1	CASSFDRGGGEQYF	TGCGCCAGCAGCTTCGATAGGGGAGGAGGCGAGCAGTACTTC
NA	NA	TRBJ1-1	TRBV5-1	CASRWGGRETEAFF	TGCGCCAGCAGATGGGGGGGGCGGGAAACTGAAGCTTTCTTT
NA	NA	TRBJ2-5	TRBV7-2	CASSSGRGEETQYF	TGTGCCAGCAGCTCGGGCCGCGGGGAAGAGACCCAGTACTTC
NA	TRBD2	TRBJ2-5	TRBV6-1	CATWWSSGGETQYF	TGTGCCACCTGGTGGAGTAGCGGGGGAGAGACCCAGTACTTC
NA	TRBD2	TRBJ2-5	TRBV28	CASSLPRLRGAEETQYF	TGTGCCAGCAGTCTTCCTCGGTTGCGGGGGGCCGAGGAGACCCAGTACTTC
NA	TRBD1	TRBJ1-1	TRBV7-8	CASSPEQGGFNTEAFF	TGTGCCAGCAGCCCGGAACAGGGGGGATTTAACACTGAAGCTTTCTTT
NA	TRBD1	TRBJ2-5	TRBV7-2	CASSDRAWETQYF	TGTGCCAGCAGCGACAGGGCCTGGGAGACCCAGTACTTC
NA	TRBD1	TRBJ1-1	TRBV7-9	CASSLAAPGGKAFF	TGTGCCAGCAGCTTAGCGGCTCCAGGGGGGAAAGCTTTCTTT
NA	NA	TRBJ2-5	TRBV7-9	CASTLSGYQETQYF	TGTGCCAGCACCTTGAGCGGGTACCAAGAGACCCAGTACTTC
NA	TRBD2	TRBJ2-5	TRBV19	CASSTLAGARGVETQYF	TGTGCCAGTAGTACCCTAGCGGGGGCCCGGGGGGTGGAGACCCAGTACTTC
NA	NA	TRBJ1-4	TRBV28	CASKLGGLAEKLFF	TGTGCCAGCAAGTTGGGGGGTCTCGCTGAAAAACTGTTTTTT
NA	TRBD1	TRBJ1-6	TRBV7-6	CASSNRGNSPLHF	TGTGCCAGCAGCAACAGGGGCAATTCACCCCTCCACTTT
NA	TRBD1	TRBJ1-1	TRBV11-2	CASSSDRVGTEAFF	TGTGCCAGCAGCTCGGACAGGGTGGGAACTGAAGCTTTCTTT
NA	NA	TRBJ1-3	TRBV4-2	CASSLLPGNTIYF	TGTGCCAGCAGCCTCCTCCCTGGAAACACCATATATTTT
NA	TRBD1	TRBJ2-6	TRBV27	CASSLTFWGQGARGANVLTF	TGTGCCAGCAGTTTAACCTTTTGGGGACAGGGGGCGAGGGGGGCCAACGTCCTGACTTTC
NA	TRBD1	TRBJ2-1	TRBV7-9	CASSLRTGVHEQFF	TGTGCCAGCAGCTTACGGACAGGAGTTCATGAGCAGTTCTTC
NA	NA	TRBJ1-5	TRBV6-5	CASSYTQGRFQPQHF	TGTGCCAGCAGTTATACCCAGGGGCGATTTCAGCCCCAGCATTTT
NA	NA	TRBJ2-2	TRBV5-4	CASSAGITGELFF	TGTGCCAGCAGCGCGGGGATTACCGGGGAGCTGTTTTTT
NA	NA	TRBJ1-2	TRBV7-9	CASISRGDGYTF	TGTGCCAGCATCAGCAGGGGCGATGGCTACACCTTC
NA	NA	TRBJ2-5	TRBV7-9	CASSLGALGILLVTQYF	TGTGCCAGCAGCTTAGGAGCCCTGGGCATTCTACTCGTGACCCAGTACTTC
NA	TRBD1	TRBJ1-4	TRBV29-1	CSARGKDEKLFF	TGCAGCGCCAGGGGGAAAGATGAAAAACTGTTTTTT
NA	TRBD1	TRBJ2-1	TRBV5-1	CASSFRDRVYNEQFF	TGCGCCAGCAGCTTCCGGGACAGGGTGTACAATGAGCAGTTCTTC
NA	NA	TRBJ1-6	TRBV9	CASSVTGSTLNSPLHF	TGTGCCAGCAGCGTCACAGGGAGCACCCTTAATTCACCCCTCCACTTT
medium-sized	TRBD1	TRBJ1-3	TRBV5-4	CAIGQANRNTIYF	TGTGCCATCGGACAGGCCAACCGAAACACCATATATTTT
NA	NA	TRBJ2-7	TRBV6-1	CASSGLRDTIYEQYF	TGTGCCAGCAGTGGCCTCCGGGACACCATCTACGAGCAGTACTTC
NA	NA	TRBJ1-4	TRBV19	CAISDGQNEKLFF	TGTGCCATCTCGGACGGACAGAATGAAAAACTGTTTTTT
NA	NA	TRBJ2-6	TRBV11-2	CASSPQAGANVLTF	TGTGCCAGCAGCCCCCAGGCTGGGGCCAACGTCCTGACTTTC
NA	TRBD2	TRBJ2-3	TRBV5-1	CASSLETSGGDTQYF	TGCGCCAGCAGCTTGGAGACTAGCGGGGGTGATACGCAGTATTTT
NA	NA	TRBJ1-1	TRBV28	CASSFSANTEAFF	TGTGCCAGCAGTTTCAGCGCAAACACTGAAGCTTTCTTT
NA	NA	TRBJ1-1	TRBV7-6	CASSLARIQDTEAFF	TGTGCCAGCAGCTTAGCCCGGATTCAGGACACTGAAGCTTTCTTT
NA	NA	TRBJ1-6	TRBV19	CASSIGRVLSPLHF	TGTGCCAGTAGTATTGGTCGGGTGTTATCACCCCTCCACTTT
NA	TRBD2	TRBJ2-5	TRBV7-2	CASSVSSGQETQYF	TGTGCCAGCAGCGTTTCTAGCGGGCAAGAGACCCAGTACTTC
NA	NA	TRBJ1-4	TRBV28	CASSYTLSTVSSIF	TGTGCCAGCAGTTACACTCTTTCGACAGTATCGTCGATTTTT
NA	NA	TRBJ1-1	TRBV18	CASSPRRGMNTEAFF	TGTGCCAGCTCACCAAGACGGGGAATGAACACTGAAGCTTTCTTT
NA	NA	TRBJ1-2	TRBV6-5	CASSSPRGYTF	TGTGCCAGCAGCTCGCCGAGAGGCTACACCTTC
NA	NA	TRBJ1-5	TRBV5-6	CASSLEGYGNQPQHF	TGTGCCAGCAGCTTGGAGGGGTACGGCAATCAGCCCCAGCATTTT
NA	TRBD1	TRBJ1-2	TRBV6-1	CASSEPGQGYRGYTF	TGTGCCAGCAGTGAACCGGGACAGGGCTATCGAGGCTACACCTTC
NA	TRBD1	TRBJ1-2	TRBV4-1	CASSQQGQGSYGYTF	TGCGCCAGCAGCCAACAGGGACAGGGGTCCTATGGCTACACCTTC
NA	NA	TRBJ1-2	TRBV2	CASSRGAKGYTF	TGTGCCAGCAGTAGGGGCGCGAAGGGCTACACCTTC
NA	NA	TRBJ1-5	TRBV18	CASSLSWASNQPQHF	TGTGCCAGCTCACTCAGTTGGGCTAGCAATCAGCCCCAGCATTTT
NA	TRBD2	TRBJ2-1	TRBV11-1	CASSPLAGGLYNEQFF	TGTGCCAGCAGCCCCCTAGCGGGGGGCCTCTACAATGAGCAGTTCTTC
NA	TRBD1	TRBJ1-5	TRBV6-5	CASRRQGGNQPQHF	TGTGCCAGCAGACGACAGGGGGGGAACCAGCCCCAGCATTTT
NA	NA	TRBJ1-6	TRBV7-2	CASSPPGIRSPLHF	TGTGCCAGCAGCCCCCCCGGGATCCGATCACCCCTCCACTTT
NA	NA	TRBJ1-1	TRBV19	CASSMQGTEAFF	TGTGCCAGTAGTATGCAGGGGACTGAAGCTTTCTTT
NA	NA	TRBJ1-1	TRBV6-5	CASSSGNTEAFF	TGTGCCAGCAGTTCGGGGAACACTGAAGCTTTCTTT
NA	TRBD1	TRBJ2-5	TRBV6-1	CASSEFQGVQETQYF	TGTGCCAGCAGTGAGTTTCAGGGGGTCCAAGAGACCCAGTACTTC
NA	TRBD1	TRBJ1-2	TRBV4-2	CASNYRDRGHGYTF	TGTGCCAGCAATTACCGGGACAGGGGACATGGCTACACCTTC